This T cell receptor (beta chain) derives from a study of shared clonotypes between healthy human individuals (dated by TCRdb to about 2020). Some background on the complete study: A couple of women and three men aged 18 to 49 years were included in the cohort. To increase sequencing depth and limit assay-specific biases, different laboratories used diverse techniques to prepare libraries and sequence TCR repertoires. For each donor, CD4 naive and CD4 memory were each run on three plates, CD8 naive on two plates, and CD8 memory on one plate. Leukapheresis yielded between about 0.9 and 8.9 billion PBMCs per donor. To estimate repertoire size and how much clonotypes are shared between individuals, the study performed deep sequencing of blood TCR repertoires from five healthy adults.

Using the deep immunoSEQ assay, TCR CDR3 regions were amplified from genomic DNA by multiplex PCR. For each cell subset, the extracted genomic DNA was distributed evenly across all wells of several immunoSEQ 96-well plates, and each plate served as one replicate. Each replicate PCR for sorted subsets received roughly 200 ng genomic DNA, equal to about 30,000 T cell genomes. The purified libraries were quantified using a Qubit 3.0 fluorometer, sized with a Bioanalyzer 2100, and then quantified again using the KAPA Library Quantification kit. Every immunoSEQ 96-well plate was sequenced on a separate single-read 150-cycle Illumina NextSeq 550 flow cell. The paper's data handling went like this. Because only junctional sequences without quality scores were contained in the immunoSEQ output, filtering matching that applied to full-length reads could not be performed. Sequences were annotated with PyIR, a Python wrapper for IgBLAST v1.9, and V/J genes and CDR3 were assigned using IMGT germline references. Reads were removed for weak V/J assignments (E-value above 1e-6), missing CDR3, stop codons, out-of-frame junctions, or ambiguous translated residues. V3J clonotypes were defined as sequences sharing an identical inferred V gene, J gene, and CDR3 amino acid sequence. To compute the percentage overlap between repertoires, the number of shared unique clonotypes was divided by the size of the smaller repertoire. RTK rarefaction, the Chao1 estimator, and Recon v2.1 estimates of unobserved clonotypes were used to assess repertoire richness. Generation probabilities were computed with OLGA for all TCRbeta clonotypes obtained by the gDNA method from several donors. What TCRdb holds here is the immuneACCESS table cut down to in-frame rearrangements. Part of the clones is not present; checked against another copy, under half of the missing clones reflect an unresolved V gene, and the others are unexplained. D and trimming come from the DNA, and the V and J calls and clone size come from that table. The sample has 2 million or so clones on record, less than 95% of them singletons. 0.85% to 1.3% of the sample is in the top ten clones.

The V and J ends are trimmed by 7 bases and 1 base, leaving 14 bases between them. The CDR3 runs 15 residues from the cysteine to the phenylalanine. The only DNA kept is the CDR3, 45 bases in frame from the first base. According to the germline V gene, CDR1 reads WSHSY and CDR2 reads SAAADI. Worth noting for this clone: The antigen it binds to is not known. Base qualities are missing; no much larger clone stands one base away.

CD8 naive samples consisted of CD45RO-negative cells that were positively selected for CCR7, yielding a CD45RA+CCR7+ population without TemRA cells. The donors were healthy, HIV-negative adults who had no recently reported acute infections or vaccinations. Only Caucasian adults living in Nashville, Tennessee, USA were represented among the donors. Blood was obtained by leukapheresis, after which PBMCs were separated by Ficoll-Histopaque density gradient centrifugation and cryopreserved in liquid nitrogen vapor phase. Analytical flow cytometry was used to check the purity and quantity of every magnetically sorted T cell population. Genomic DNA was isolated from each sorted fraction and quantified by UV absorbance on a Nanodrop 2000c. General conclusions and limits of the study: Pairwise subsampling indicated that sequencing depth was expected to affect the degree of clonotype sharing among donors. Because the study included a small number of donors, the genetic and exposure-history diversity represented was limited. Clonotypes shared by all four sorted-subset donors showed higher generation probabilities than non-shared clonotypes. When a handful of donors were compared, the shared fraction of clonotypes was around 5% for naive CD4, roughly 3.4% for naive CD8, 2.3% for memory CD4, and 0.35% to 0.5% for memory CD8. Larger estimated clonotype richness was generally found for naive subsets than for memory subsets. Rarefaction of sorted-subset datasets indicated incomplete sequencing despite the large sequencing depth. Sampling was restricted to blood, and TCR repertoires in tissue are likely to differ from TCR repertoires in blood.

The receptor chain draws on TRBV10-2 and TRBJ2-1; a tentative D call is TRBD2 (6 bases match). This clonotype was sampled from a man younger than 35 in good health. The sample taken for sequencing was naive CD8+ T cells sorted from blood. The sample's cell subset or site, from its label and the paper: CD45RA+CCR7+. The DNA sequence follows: TGCGCCAGCAATATACGGGAGAGGTCCTACAATGAGCAGTTCTTC. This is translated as CASNIRERSYNEQFF.